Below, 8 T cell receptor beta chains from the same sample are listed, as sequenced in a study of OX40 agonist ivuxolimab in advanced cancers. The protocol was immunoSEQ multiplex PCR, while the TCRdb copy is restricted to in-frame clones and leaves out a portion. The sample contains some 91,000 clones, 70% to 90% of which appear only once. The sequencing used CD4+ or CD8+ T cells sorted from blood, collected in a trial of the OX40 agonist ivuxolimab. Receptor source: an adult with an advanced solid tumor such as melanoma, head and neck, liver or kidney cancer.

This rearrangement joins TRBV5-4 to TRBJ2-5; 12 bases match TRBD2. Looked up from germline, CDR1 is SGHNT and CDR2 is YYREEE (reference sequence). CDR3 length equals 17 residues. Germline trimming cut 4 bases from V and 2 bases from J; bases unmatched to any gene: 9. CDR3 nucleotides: TGTGCCAGCAGCCTACCGACTAGCGGGAGACTTCAAGAGACCCAGTACTTC. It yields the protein CASSLPTSGRLQETQYF.

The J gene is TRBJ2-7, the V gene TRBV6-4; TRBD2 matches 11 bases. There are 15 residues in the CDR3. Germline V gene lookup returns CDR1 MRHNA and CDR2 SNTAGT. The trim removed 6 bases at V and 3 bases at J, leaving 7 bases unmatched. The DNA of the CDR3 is TGTGCCAGCAGGCAGACTAGCGGGAAGAGCTACGAGCAGTACGTC. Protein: CASRQTSGKSYEQYV.

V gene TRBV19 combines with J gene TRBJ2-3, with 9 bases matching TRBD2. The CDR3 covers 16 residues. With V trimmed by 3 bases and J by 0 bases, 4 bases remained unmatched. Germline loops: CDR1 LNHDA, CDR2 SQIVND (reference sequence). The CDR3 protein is CASSIRTSVSTDTQYF. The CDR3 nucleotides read TGTGCCAGTAGTATCAGGACTAGCGTGAGCACAGATACGCAGTATTTT.

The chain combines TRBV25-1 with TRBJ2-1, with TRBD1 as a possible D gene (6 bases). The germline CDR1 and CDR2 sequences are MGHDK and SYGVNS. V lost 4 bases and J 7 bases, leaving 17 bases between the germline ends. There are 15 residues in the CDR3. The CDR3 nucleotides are TGTGCCAGCAGTGTCCGGGACAACCAATGGAATGAGCAGTTCTTC. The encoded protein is CASSVRDNQWNEQFF. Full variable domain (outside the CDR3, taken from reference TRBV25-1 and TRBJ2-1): EADIYQTPRYLVIGTGKKITLECSQTMGHDKMYWYQQDPGMELHLIHYSYGVNSTEKGDLSSESTVSRIRTEHFPLTLESARPSHTSQYLCASSVRDNQWNEQFFGPGTRLTVL.

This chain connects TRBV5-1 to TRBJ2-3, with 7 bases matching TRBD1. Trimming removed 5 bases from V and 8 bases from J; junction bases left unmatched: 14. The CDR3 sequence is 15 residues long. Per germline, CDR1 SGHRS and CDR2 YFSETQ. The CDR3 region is CASSAGTVGRGTQYF. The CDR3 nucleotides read TGCGCCAGCAGTGCCGGGACAGTAGGTCGAGGTACGCAGTATTTT. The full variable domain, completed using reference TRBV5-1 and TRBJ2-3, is KAGVTQTPRYLIKTRGQQVTLSCSPISGHRSVSWYQQTPGQGLQFLFEYFSETQRNKGNFPGRFSGRQFSNSRSEMNVSTLELGDSALYLCASSAGTVGRGTQYFGPGTRLTVL.

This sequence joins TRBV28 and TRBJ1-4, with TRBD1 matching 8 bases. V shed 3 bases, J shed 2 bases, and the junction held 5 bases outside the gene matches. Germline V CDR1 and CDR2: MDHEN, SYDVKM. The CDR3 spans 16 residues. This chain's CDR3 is CASSFLQGATNEKLFF. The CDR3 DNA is TGTGCCAGCAGTTTCCTCCAGGGGGCCACTAATGAAAAACTGTTTTTT.

The CDR3 loop is CASSLRGDKDTEAFF. The CDR3 DNA reads TGCGCCAGCAGCTTGAGGGGGGACAAGGACACTGAAGCTTTCTTT. The J gene is TRBJ1-1, the V gene TRBV5-1; TRBD1 might be the D (6 bases). Germline V gene lookup returns CDR1 SGHRS and CDR2 YFSETQ. This CDR3 has 15 amino acids. Between the trimmed V and J ends, which lost 1 base and 3 bases, there was a span of 13 bases.

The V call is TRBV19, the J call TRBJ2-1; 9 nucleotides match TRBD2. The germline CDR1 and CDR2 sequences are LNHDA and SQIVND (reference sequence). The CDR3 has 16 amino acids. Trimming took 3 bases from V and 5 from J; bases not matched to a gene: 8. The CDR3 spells CASSIKASGINNEQFF. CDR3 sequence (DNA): TGTGCCAGTAGTATTAAGGCTAGCGGGATAAACAATGAGCAGTTCTTC.